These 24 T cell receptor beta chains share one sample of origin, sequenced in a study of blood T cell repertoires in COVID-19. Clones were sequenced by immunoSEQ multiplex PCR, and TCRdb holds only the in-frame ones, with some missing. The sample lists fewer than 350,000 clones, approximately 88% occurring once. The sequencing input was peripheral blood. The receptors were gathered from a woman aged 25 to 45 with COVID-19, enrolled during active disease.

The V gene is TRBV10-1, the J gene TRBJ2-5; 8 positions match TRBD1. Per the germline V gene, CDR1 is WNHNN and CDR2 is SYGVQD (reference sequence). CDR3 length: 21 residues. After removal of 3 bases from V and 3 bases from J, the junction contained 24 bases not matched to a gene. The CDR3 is CASSDPSVLHPDRGIEETQYF. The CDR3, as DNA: TGCGCCAGCAGTGACCCTTCGGTCCTTCATCCAGACAGGGGAATTGAAGAGACCCAGTACTTC.

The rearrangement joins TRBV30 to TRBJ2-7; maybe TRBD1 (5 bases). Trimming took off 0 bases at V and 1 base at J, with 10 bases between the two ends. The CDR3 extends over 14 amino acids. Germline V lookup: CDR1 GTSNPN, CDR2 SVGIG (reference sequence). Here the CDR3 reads CAWSVFQGSYEQYF. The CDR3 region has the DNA TGTGCCTGGAGTGTATTTCAGGGTTCCTACGAGCAGTACTTC. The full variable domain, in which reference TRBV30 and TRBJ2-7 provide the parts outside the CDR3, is SQTIHQWPATLVQPVGSPLSLECTVEGTSNPNLYWYRQAAGRGLQLLFYSVGIGQISSEVPQNLSASRPQDRQFILSSKKLLLSDSGFYLCAWSVFQGSYEQYFGPGTRLTVT.

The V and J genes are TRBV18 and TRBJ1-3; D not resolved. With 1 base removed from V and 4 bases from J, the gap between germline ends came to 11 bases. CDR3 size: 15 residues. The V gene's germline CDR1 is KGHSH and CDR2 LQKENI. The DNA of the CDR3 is TGTGCCAGCTCACCACGAGCGGATGTGGGAAACACCATATATTTT. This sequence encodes CASSPRADVGNTIYF.

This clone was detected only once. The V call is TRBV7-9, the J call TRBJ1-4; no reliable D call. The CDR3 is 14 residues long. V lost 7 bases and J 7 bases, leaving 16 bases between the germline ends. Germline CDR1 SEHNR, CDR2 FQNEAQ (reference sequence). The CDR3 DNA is TGTGCCAGCACCTATCCCCGGGCGGGTGAAAAACTGTTTTTT. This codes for CASTYPRAGEKLFF.

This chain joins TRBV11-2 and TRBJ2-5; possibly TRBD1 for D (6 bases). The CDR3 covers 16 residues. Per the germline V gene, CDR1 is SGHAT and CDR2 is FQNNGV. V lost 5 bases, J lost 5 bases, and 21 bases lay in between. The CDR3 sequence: CASSGLIQGRRETQYF. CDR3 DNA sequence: TGTGCCAGCAGCGGTCTGATCCAGGGGCGACGGGAGACCCAGTACTTC.

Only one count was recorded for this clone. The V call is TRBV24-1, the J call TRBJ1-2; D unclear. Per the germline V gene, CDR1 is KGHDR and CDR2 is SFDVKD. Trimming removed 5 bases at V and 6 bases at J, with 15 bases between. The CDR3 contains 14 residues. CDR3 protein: CATSAGPGLDGYTF. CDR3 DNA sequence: TGTGCCACCAGTGCCGGGCCCGGACTCGATGGCTACACCTTC.

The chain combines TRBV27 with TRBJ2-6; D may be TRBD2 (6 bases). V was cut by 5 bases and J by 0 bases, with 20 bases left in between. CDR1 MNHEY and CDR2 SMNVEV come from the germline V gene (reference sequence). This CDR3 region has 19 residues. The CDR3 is CASSRQRRGPNSGANVLTF. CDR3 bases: TGTGCCAGCAGTCGTCAAAGGAGGGGACCAAACTCTGGGGCCAACGTCCTGACTTTC.

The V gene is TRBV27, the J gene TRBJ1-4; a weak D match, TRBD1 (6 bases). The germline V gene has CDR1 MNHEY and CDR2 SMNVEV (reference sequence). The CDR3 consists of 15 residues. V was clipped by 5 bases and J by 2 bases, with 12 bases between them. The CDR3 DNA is TGTGCCAGCAGTCCCCTGGACAGCACTAATGAAAAACTGTTTTTT. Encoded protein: CASSPLDSTNEKLFF.

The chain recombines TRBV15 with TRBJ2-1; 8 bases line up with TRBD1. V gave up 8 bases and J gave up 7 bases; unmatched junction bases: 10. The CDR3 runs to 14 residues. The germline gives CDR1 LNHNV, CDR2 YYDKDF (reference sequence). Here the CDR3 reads CATSWGQAKNEQFF. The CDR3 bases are TGTGCCACCTCCTGGGGACAGGCGAAAAATGAGCAGTTCTTC.

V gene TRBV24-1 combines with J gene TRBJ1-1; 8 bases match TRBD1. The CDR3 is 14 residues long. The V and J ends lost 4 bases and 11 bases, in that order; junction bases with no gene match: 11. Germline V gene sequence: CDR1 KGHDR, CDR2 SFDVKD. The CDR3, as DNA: TGTGCCACCAGTGACTCCCAGGGGGCTCTCGGGGCTTTCTTT. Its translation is CATSDSQGALGAFF.

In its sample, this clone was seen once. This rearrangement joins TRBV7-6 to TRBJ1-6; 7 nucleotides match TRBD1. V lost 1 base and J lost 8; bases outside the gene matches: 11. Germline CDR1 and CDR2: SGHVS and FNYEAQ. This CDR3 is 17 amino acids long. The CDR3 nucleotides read TGTGCCAGCAGCTTAGGGCTGGGACAGTCCGGTGATTCACCCCTCCACTTT. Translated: CASSLGLGQSGDSPLHF.

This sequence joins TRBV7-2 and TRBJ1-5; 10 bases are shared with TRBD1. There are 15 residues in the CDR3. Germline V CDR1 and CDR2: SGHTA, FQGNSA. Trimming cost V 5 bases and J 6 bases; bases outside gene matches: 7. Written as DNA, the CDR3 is TGTGCCAGCAGCCTAGACAGGGGGCTAGGTCAGCCCCAGCATTTT. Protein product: CASSLDRGLGQPQHF. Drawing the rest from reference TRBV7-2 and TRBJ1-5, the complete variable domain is GAGVSQSPSNKVTEKGKDVELRCDPISGHTALYWYRQSLGQGLEFLIYFQGNSAPDKSGLPSDRFSAERTGGSVSTLTIQRTQQEDSAVYLCASSLDRGLGQPQHFGDGTRLSIL.

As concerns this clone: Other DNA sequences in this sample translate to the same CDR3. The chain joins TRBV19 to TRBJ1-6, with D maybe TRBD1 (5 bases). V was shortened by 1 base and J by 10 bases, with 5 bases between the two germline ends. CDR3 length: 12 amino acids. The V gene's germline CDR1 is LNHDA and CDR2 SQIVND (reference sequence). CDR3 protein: CASSIGGSPLHF. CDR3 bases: TGTGCCAGTAGTATAGGGGGCTCACCCCTCCACTTT. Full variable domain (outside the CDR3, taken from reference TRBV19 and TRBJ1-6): DGGITQSPKYLFRKEGQNVTLSCEQNLNHDAMYWYRQDPGQGLRLIYYSQIVNDFQKGDIAEGYSVSREKKESFPLTVTSAQKNPTAFYLCASSIGGSPLHFGNGTRLTVT.

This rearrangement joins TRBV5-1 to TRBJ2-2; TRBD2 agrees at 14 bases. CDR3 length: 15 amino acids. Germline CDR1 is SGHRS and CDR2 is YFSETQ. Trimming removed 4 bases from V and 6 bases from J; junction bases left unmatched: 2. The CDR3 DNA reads TGCGCCAGCAGCCCGGGACTAGCGGGGGCCGGGGAGCTGTTTTTT. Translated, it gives CASSPGLAGAGELFF.

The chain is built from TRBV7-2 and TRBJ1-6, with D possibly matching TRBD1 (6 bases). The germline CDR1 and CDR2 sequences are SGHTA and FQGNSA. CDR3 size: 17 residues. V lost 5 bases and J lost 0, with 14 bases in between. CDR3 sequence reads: CASSVTQGSSYNSPLHF. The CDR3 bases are TGTGCCAGCAGCGTGACACAGGGTAGCTCCTATAATTCACCCCTCCACTTT.

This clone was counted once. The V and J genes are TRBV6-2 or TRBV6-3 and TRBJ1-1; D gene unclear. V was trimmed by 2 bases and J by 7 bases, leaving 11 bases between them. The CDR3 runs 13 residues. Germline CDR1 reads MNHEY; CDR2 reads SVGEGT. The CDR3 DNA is TGTGCCAGCAGTTACGAGGTGATAGATGAAGCTTTCTTT. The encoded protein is CASSYEVIDEAFF.

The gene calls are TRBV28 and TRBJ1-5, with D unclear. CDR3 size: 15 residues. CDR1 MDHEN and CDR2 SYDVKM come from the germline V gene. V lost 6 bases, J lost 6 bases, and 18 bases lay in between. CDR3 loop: CASSPEAGGSQPQHF. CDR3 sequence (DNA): TGTGCCAGCAGCCCCGAGGCGGGCGGGAGTCAGCCCCAGCATTTT.

CDR3 nucleotides: TGTGCCAGCAGCTTAGTAGGCAGGGAGGATTCACCCCTCCACTTT. This sequence encodes CASSLVGREDSPLHF. The rearrangement links TRBV11-2 to TRBJ1-6; D is possibly TRBD1 (5 bases). Trimming cost V 1 base and J 8 bases, with 12 bases left between them. The V gene's germline CDR1 is SGHAT and CDR2 FQNNGV. This CDR3 spans 15 amino acids.

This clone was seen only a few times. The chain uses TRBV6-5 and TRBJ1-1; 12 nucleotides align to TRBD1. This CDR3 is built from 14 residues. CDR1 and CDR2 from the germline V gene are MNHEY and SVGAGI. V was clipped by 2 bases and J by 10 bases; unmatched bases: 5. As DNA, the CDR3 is TGTGCCAGCAGTTACACGGGACAGGGGGCGGGAGCTTTCTTT. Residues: CASSYTGQGAGAFF.

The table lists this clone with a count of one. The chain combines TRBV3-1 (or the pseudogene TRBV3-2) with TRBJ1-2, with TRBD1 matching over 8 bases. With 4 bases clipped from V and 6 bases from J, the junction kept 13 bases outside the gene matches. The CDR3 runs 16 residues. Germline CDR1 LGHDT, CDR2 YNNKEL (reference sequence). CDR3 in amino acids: CASSRRGVDRGDGYTF. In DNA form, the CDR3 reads TGTGCCAGCAGCCGGCGAGGGGTTGACAGGGGAGATGGCTACACCTTC.

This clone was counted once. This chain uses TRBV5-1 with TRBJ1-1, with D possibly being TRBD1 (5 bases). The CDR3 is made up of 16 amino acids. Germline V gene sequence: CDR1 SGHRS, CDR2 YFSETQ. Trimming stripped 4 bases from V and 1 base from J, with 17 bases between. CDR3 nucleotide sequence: TGCGCCAGCAGCGGGAGGGCCAGGGCTGGGAACACTGAAGCTTTCTTT. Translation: CASSGRARAGNTEAFF.

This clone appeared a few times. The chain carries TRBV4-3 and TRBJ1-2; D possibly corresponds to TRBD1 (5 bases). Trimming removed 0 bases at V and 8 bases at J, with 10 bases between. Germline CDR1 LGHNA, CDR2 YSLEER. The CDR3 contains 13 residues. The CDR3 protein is CASSQERQYGYTF. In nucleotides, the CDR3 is TGCGCCAGCAGCCAAGAAAGACAGTACGGCTACACCTTC.

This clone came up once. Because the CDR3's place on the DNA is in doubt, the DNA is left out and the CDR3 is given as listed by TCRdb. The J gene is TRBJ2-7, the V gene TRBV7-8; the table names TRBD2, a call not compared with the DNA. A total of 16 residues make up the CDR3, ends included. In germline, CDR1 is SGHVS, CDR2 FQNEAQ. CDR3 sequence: CASSSSPGLAGDEQYF.

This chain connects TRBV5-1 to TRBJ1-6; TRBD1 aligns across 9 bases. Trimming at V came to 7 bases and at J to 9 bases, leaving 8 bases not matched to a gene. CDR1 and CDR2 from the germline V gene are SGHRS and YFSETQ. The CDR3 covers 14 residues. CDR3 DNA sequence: TGCGCCAGCTTTGCGGAGGGACAGGGTTCACCCCTCCACTTT. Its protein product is CASFAEGQGSPLHF.